Reported below is one TCR beta chain. The data are from a study of technical replicates of blood from several donors. Repertoires were generated with immunoSEQ multiplex PCR, while TCRdb's copy carries only in-frame clones and drops some. The repertoire holds tens of thousands of clones, with roughly 86% as singletons. The CDR3 is made up of 13 amino acids. Germline lookup yields CDR1 ENHRY and CDR2 SYGVKD. Trimming removed 5 bases from V and 2 bases from J, with 4 bases in between. The sequence derives from a human donor in good health. Some clones in this sample may be carry-over from other donors' samples. The chain links TRBV10-3 to TRBJ2-6, with D unclear. The sample taken for sequencing was PBMCs. The CDR3 sequence: CAISLPGANVLTF. The CDR3 DNA reads TGTGCCATCAGTCTTCCTGGGGCCAACGTCCTGACTTTC.